A single sample is the source of the 19 T cell receptor beta chains below, sequenced in a study of cytomegalovirus exposure and HLA in healthy donors. The study ran its PCR with 60 Vbeta and 13 Jbeta primers. Data came from immunoSEQ multiplex PCR; TCRdb stores just in-frame clones and leaves some out. The table records some 200,000 clones, approximately 80% of them present only once. The source material was PBMCs. The receptors were sampled from a woman younger than 30 in good health and CMV-seronegative.

The rearrangement joins TRBV7-9 to TRBJ2-7; weak D call: TRBD1 (6 bases). The CDR3 loop spans 17 amino acids. Germline assignment: CDR1 SEHNR and CDR2 FQNEAQ (reference sequence). This CDR3 reads CSSSLVESGQGRHEQYV. The CDR3 DNA reads as TGTTCCAGCAGCTTAGTAGAGAGTGGTCAGGGGAGACACGAGCAGTACGTC.

The chain couples TRBV4-1 to TRBJ2-3, with TRBD1 as a possible D gene (6 bases). The V gene lost 1 base and the J gene lost 0 bases, with 11 bases spanning the gap. CDR3 size: 16 residues. Looked up from germline, CDR1 is MGHRA and CDR2 is YSYEKL. The CDR3 loop is CASSQVRDTSTDTQYF. As DNA, the CDR3 is TGCGCCAGCAGCCAAGTAAGGGACACCAGCACAGATACGCAGTATTTT.

The chain is built from TRBV11-2 and TRBJ1-1; D ambiguous. CDR1 and CDR2 (germline): SGHAT, FQNNGV. This CDR3 has 13 residues. V was shortened by 6 bases and J by 2 bases, with 10 bases between the two germline ends. In nucleotides, the CDR3 is TGTGCCAGCAGACATTTCACAAACACTGAAGCTTTCTTT. Translation gives CASRHFTNTEAFF.

The chain recombines TRBV27 with TRBJ1-6, with no clear D. Germline V gene lookup returns CDR1 MNHEY and CDR2 SMNVEV (reference sequence). The CDR3 has 13 amino acids. V was pared by 6 bases and J by 3 bases, with 6 bases between. CDR3 coding DNA: TGTGCCAGCAGGGTGAGCTATAATTCACCCCTCCACTTT. The encoded protein is CASRVSYNSPLHF.

The genes are TRBV11-3 and TRBJ2-1; 8 nucleotides align to TRBD2. The V and J ends lost 2 bases and 8 bases, in that order; junction bases with no gene match: 17. The CDR3 is made up of 18 amino acids. CDR1 and CDR2 from the germline V gene are SGHNT and YENEEA. For the CDR3, the DNA is TGTGCCAGCAGCTTATTTGGCTTTTGGGGGCGGGAGGACGATGAGCAGTTCTTC. Residues: CASSLFGFWGREDDEQFF.

With regard to this clone: This CDR3 is also generated by other DNA sequences in the sample. The chain joins TRBV4-3 to TRBJ2-4; no clear D. This CDR3 contains 15 residues. V shed 0 bases and J shed 5 bases, with 11 bases lying between them. Per the germline V gene, CDR1 is LGHNA and CDR2 is YSLEER. CDR3 DNA: TGCGCCAGCAGCCAAGATCGCGGTCGGGAAAACATTCAGTACTTC. Translated: CASSQDRGRENIQYF.

This sequence joins TRBV19 and TRBJ1-4, with D uncertain. There are 14 residues in the CDR3. Germline V CDR1 and CDR2: LNHDA, SQIVND (reference sequence). V dropped 7 bases and J dropped 0 bases, with 9 bases sitting between them. The CDR3 sequence: CASKKTTTNEKLFF. For the CDR3, the DNA is TGTGCCAGTAAGAAGACTACAACTAATGAAAAACTGTTTTTT.

This clone was recorded once. V gene TRBV5-4 combines with J gene TRBJ2-4, with D possibly matching TRBD1 (5 bases). V gave up 4 bases and J gave up 3 bases, with 17 bases separating them. CDR1 is SGHNT and CDR2 is YYREEE in the germline V gene (reference sequence). The CDR3 has 16 residues. CDR3 amino acids: CASSPDPGFGKNIQYF. CDR3 nucleotide sequence: TGTGCCAGCAGCCCCGATCCAGGGTTCGGCAAAAACATTCAGTACTTC.

This chain links TRBV18 with TRBJ2-7, with D perhaps TRBD2 (6 bases). The V end lost 2 bases, the J end lost 2 bases, and 13 bases lay between the germline ends. Germline V gene data show CDR1 as KGHSH and CDR2 as LQKENI. CDR3 size: 15 residues. The CDR3 reads CASSPGVAATYEQYF. The CDR3 region has the DNA TGTGCCAGCTCACCAGGGGTAGCGGCCACCTACGAGCAGTACTTC.

This clone was observed a few times. V is TRBV28 and J is TRBJ1-1; TRBD1 aligns across 10 bases. From germline, CDR1 is MDHEN and CDR2 SYDVKM. J lost 4 bases, V lost 4 bases, and 9 bases had no gene match. This CDR3 has 16 residues. CDR3 loop: CASSSRMTGGATEAFF. The CDR3 nucleotides read TGTGCCAGCAGTTCGCGAATGACAGGGGGCGCCACTGAAGCTTTCTTT.

The CDR3 is CASSPGTSGRLEQFF. The CDR3 DNA follows: TGTGCCAGTAGTCCCGGGACTAGCGGGAGACTTGAGCAGTTCTTC. V usage is TRBV19 and J usage is TRBJ2-1; 14 bases map to TRBD2. The CDR3 covers 15 residues. CDR1 LNHDA and CDR2 SQIVND come from the germline V gene (reference sequence). V was clipped by 5 bases and J by 9 bases; unmatched bases: 6.

A word on this clone: Mismatch with germline at one junction end may stem from a read error. This chain links TRBV5-1 with TRBJ2-1; the D gene is possibly TRBD1 (5 bases). The CDR3 extends over 14 amino acids. The germline V gene has CDR1 SGHRS and CDR2 YFSETQ. CDR3 residues: CASGFGHPYNEQFF. As DNA, the CDR3 is TGCGCCAGCGGCTTCGGACACCCTTACAATGAGCAGTTCTTC.

The rearrangement uses TRBV20-1 and TRBJ2-1; maybe TRBD2 (6 bases). This CDR3 contains 10 residues. CDR1 is DFQATT, CDR2 SNEGSKA, per germline (reference sequence). The V gene lost 6 bases and the J gene lost 9 bases, with 9 bases spanning the gap. The CDR3 region is CSAEAGEQFF. The CDR3 DNA is TGCAGTGCGGAAGCGGGTGAGCAGTTCTTC.

This sequence joins TRBV19 and TRBJ2-2; possible D gene TRBD2, 5 bases. Trimming stripped 5 bases from V and 3 bases from J, with 10 bases between. The CDR3 sequence is 14 residues long. Germline V gene sequence: CDR1 LNHDA, CDR2 SQIVND (reference sequence). CDR3 region: CASSRRMYTGELFF. The CDR3, as DNA: TGTGCCAGTAGTCGGAGGATGTACACCGGGGAGCTGTTTTTT.

The V gene is TRBV2, the J gene TRBJ2-3; 11 bases match TRBD2. This CDR3 is built from 16 residues. From germline, CDR1 is SNHLY and CDR2 FYNNEI. V trimming: 3 bases; J trimming: 1 base; junction bases outside the gene matches: 3. As DNA, the CDR3 is TGTGCCAGCAGTGACCAGACTAGCGGGGGCACAGATACGCAGTATTTT. This codes for CASSDQTSGGTDTQYF. Filled out from reference TRBV2 and TRBJ2-3, the complete variable domain reads EPEVTQTPSHQVTQMGQEVILRCVPISNHLYFYWYRQILGQKVEFLVSFYNNEISEKSEIFDDQFSVERPDGSNFTLKIRSTKLEDSAMYFCASSDQTSGGTDTQYFGPGTRLTVL.

V and J are TRBV14 and TRBJ1-2; TRBD1 aligns across 8 bases. Per the germline V gene, CDR1 is SGHDN and CDR2 is FVKESK. The CDR3 consists of 13 residues. V was pared by 5 bases and J by 4 bases, with 3 bases of the junction left unmatched. The CDR3 bases are TGTGCCAGCAGCGAAGGACAGGGCTATGGCTACACCTTC. Translating gives CASSEGQGYGYTF.

The rearrangement uses TRBV2 and TRBJ2-5; possibly TRBD2 for D (6 bases). With the DNA end fitting TRBJ2-7 better, the J assignment may be wrong. The CDR3 is 13 residues long. The germline V gene encodes CDR1 SNHLY and CDR2 FYNNEI. The CDR3 sequence: CASKLEGSYEQYF. The CDR3 DNA sequence: TGTGCCAGCAAGTTGGAGGGCTCCTACGAGCAGTACTTC.

The chain has TRBV30 and TRBJ2-7; no clear D. This CDR3 spans 13 amino acids. The germline CDR1 and CDR2 sequences are GTSNPN and SVGIG (reference sequence). The V gene lost 0 bases and the J gene lost 1 base, with 7 bases spanning the gap. In nucleotides, the CDR3 is TGTGCCTGGAGTGTCCTCTTATCCTACGAGCAGTACTTC. Its translation: CAWSVLLSYEQYF.

This sequence joins TRBV14 and TRBJ2-7; tentative D call: TRBD2 (5 bases). Deletions cut 3 bases from V and 6 bases from J, with 12 bases between. Germline V gene sequence: CDR1 SGHDN, CDR2 FVKESK. This CDR3 is built from 13 residues. This CDR3 reads CASSQDLGGEQYV. The CDR3 DNA is TGTGCCAGCAGCCAGGATTTAGGAGGCGAGCAGTACGTC.